The sequence of this T cell receptor beta chain was determined in a study of cytomegalovirus exposure and HLA in healthy donors (dated by TCRdb to about 2017). Describing the broader study: In an earlier analysis of some 610 of the donors, 276 Gb of sequence data and 117 million unique TCR beta sequences from about 179 million T cells were reported. Approximately 330 gigabases of sequencing data and approximately 92 million unique TCR sequences made up an early release that covered several hundred HLA-typed donors. Among the roughly 430 genotyped donors, roughly 80% belonged to the genetic ancestry cluster associated with self-reported Caucasian donors. The study was designed to test whether signatures of past pathogen exposure could be identified by cataloging public T cell receptors. The T cell repertoires of 550 to 850 subjects were profiled by immunosequencing and related to cytomegalovirus serostatus. Along with the approximately 600-subject first cohort, a separate validation cohort of over 90 different subjects was used. To predict cytomegalovirus infection status, the study combined high-throughput TCR immunosequencing, statistical association of individual TCRs with disease status, and machine learning. A later analysis re-examined previously published TCR beta repertoires from roughly 650 donors and added high-resolution HLA genotyping to investigate patterns of TCR occurrence. Rather than drawing on any new phenotypic data, the later analysis identified candidate immune exposures from TCR beta sequences and the way those sequences occurred across donors. To decide whether each TCR beta V gene segment behaved as functional or pseudogenic, an earlier analysis of over 500 of the donors relied on high-throughput TCR beta sequencing. Donor age, sex, ethnicity and CMV serostatus were compiled together with the repertoire data. In a later genetic analysis, genome-wide SNP genotypes for about 65% of the 666 donors were used, and that subset was treated as a discovery cohort. Every repertoire in the discovery cohort had been generated on one and the same sequencing platform. Both class I and class II loci were covered by HLA typing, at four-digit resolution. The number of typed donors differed by locus: about 620-640 for A, B, C, DRB1 and DQB1; approximately 540 for DQA1; 606 for DPA1; and some 470 for DPB1. Roughly 5 DR-DQ haplotypes were treated as single units for association and clustering because of strong linkage in the cohort. Across 300 to 500 genotyped donors of the cohort, an average of approximately 240,000 unique TCR beta nucleotide sequences per donor were sequenced, and roughly 18% of those sequences were non-productive.

In the germline V gene, CDR1 corresponds to MNHEY and CDR2 to SVGAGI. At the junction V is shortened by 5 bases and J by 0 bases; bases outside the gene matches: 5. The CDR3 measures 15 amino acids from cysteine to phenylalanine. Kept here is only the CDR3 DNA, which spans 45 bases and is read in frame from base 1. The library came from the immunoSEQ multiplex PCR assay. For the multiplex PCR, a mixture combining 60 forward primers for TCR Vbeta segments and 13 reverse primers for TCR Jbeta segments was used. The CDR3 region of rearranged TCR beta genes was amplified from genomic DNA by a multiplex PCR assay. On the Illumina HiSeq System, the amplified TCR beta libraries were sequenced as 87-base-pair reads. From the authors' description of their analysis: A later analysis counted around 72 million unique TCR beta chains across the 700 or so repertoires, and about 10 million of these chains were shared by at least two donors. Raw reads were error-corrected and collapsed into unique sequences by a nearest-neighbor algorithm in which closely related sequences were merged to remove PCR and sequencing errors. CDR3 sequences were aligned to IMGT reference sequences to assign V, D and J gene segments. For a sequence to be retained, at least a six-nucleotide match to both a V gene segment and a J gene segment was required. A rearrangement was called productive if the CDR3 had no stop codons and remained in frame with V and J, and every other rearrangement was called non-productive. Following IMGT convention, CDR3 was defined as the stretch from the second conserved V-encoded cysteine to the conserved J-encoded phenylalanine. The earlier analysis of 500 to 650 of the donors excluded any sequence lacking an unambiguous match to a single V gene segment. An earlier analysis of approximately 590 of the donors called V segments functional above 56.7% productive rearrangements and segregating when the between-donor standard deviation exceeded 5%. A statistical classification framework was built to diagnose cytomegalovirus status from the catalog of TCR beta chain sequences. In a later analysis, V and J genes were assigned by comparing TCR nucleotide sequences against IMGT/GENE-DB human TR gene sequences. Using the TCRdist pipeline, a later analysis assigned CDR3 sequences along with most-parsimonious VDJ recombination scenarios. In a later analysis, each TCR beta chain was defined by its CDR3 amino acid sequence together with its V-gene family, and reads without a unique V-gene family were excluded. In a later analysis, 500 to 650 highly shared, low-generation-probability nucleotide sequences were removed to address suspected cross-contamination and a sequencing artifact. In a later analysis, a clonal expansion index was calculated for each public chain from normalized within-repertoire ranks of inferred template counts. A later analysis computed generation probabilities with a VDJ recombination model fitted to out-of-frame rearrangements, and checked the results against IGoR. In a later analysis, hypergeometric tests were used to score TCR-TCR, TCR-HLA and TCR-CMV co-occurrence, with a repertoire-size bias correction applied to TCR pairs. False discovery rates were estimated in a later analysis by permuting HLA or CMV assignments 20 times. A later analysis grouped co-occurring TCRs with DBSCAN, adding TCRdist sequence similarity when clustering within HLA-allele-positive subsets. Repertoires with fewer than 30,000 or more than 120,000 public chains were left out of co-occurrence clustering, as were five repertoires with anomalous nucleotide sharing. Held by TCRdb, this immuneACCESS table contains in-frame sequences only and omits some clones. Under half of the omission traces to an unresolved V gene where checked; the cause of the rest is unknown. The V and J calls and clone size come from that table; D and trimming were worked out from the DNA. The sample table records 160,000 or so clones; 75% to 80% of these occur just once. Of the sample, approximately 6% falls within the top ten clones.

The cohort consisted of more than 650 healthy bone marrow donors. At the time of sampling, every cohort member was nominally healthy, though immune exposures that went unrecorded were likely present. The donor was CMV seropositive and belonged to the group of around 300 seropositive cohort members. A peripheral blood sample was collected from each donor, and TCR beta sequencing was performed on peripheral blood mononuclear cells. Genomic DNA extraction from the blood cell samples was performed with the Qiagen DNeasy Blood Extraction Kit. Concerning this clone itself: Which antigen it targets is not known. There are no base qualities to consult, and no much larger clone falls within one base.

On the study overall, not on this receptor specifically: According to a later analysis, parvovirus B19, influenza, CMV and Epstein-Barr virus appeared linked to several top co-occurrence clusters. Most TCR sequences were observed very rarely across donors, whereas some public TCRs were present in many individuals. A group of highly shared sequence variants was considered likely to be a technical artifact of the sequencing pipeline. In vitro tests confirmed that a few of the cytomegalovirus-associated TCR beta chains recognize cytomegalovirus antigens. Assigning TCR associations to individual alleles was difficult when HLA alleles, especially DR and DQ, strongly co-occurred. A later genetic analysis associated a missense DCLRE1C variant with V-gene and J-gene trimming of TCR beta chains, and an independent cohort replicated the association. The classifier was reported to diagnose cytomegalovirus status with high specificity and sensitivity in both the original and validation cohorts. A further reported finding was that TCR beta sequences accurately predicted the HLA-A and HLA-B alleles for most subjects in the first cohort. Sequencing depth was assumed to be roughly uniform across donors in the presence/absence analyses, though that assumption may not hold. The study listed 164 TCR beta chains as associated with cytomegalovirus. A later analysis found that most CMV-associated TCR beta chains appeared HLA-restricted, with HLA associations seemingly driven largely by CMV exposure. Only TCR beta chains were sequenced in this cohort, and the absence of alpha or paired-chain data limited detectable features. An earlier analysis of several hundred of the donors showed that most TCR beta V segments appeared in productive rearrangements either about 87% or about 30% of the time, which broadly matched IMGT annotations. The 87-base-pair reads could not distinguish some IMGT-functional V segments, including TRBV6-2 and TRBV6-3, so those segments were excluded. Specific HLA alleles were associated with over 15,000 TCR beta sequences at a false discovery rate of 0.05 in a later analysis. Because some donors lacked HLA typing at each locus, the association tests relied only on the typed subset. According to a later genetic analysis, donors in an Asian-associated ancestry cluster had fewer N-insertions in productive TCRs than the roughly 700-donor mean. CMV serostatus was the only immune exposure information available for the cohort. Seventeen rarely observed V segments, including chromosome 9 orphons, were excluded from the earlier analysis of approximately 500 of the donors because counts were too low. Correlated functional status among segregating V segments might reflect linkage disequilibrium, but an unknown experimental factor could not be ruled out. It was suggested by the authors that the approach could potentially be generalized to other disease states and immunological phenotypes. According to a later analysis, TCR association rates differed among HLA loci, with DRB1 alleles showing the most associated TCRs and HLA-C alleles showing the fewest. In a later analysis, HLA-associated TCR beta chains showed more clonal expansion and lower generation probabilities than non-associated chains that were equally common.

The receptor chain draws on TRBV6-5 and TRBJ1-2; 8 nucleotides in the junction match TRBD1. The origin of this receptor is a man aged 35-49 years in good health and CMV-seropositive. The sample comprised PBMCs. The nucleotide sequence is TGTGCCAGCAGTCCGGGACAGGCCCCTAACTATGGCTACACCTTC. Translated, it gives CASSPGQAPNYGYTF.